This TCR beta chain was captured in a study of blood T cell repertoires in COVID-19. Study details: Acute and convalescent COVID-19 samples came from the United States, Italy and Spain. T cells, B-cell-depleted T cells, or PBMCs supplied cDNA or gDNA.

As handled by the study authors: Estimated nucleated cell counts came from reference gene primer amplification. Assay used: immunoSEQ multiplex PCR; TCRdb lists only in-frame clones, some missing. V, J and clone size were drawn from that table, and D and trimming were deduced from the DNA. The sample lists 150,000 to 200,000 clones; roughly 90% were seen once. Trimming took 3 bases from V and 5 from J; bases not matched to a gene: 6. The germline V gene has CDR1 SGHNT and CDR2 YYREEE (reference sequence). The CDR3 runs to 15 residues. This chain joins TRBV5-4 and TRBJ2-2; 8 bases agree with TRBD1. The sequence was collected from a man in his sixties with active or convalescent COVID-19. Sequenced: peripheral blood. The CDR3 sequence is CASSYNRGYTGELFF. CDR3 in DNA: TGTGCCAGCAGCTACAACAGGGGGTATACCGGGGAGCTGTTTTTT. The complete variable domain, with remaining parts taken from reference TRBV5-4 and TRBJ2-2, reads ETGVTQSPTHLIKTRGQQVTLRCSSQSGHNTVSWYQQALGQGPQFIFQYYREEENGRGNFPPRFSGLQFPNYSSELNVNALELDDSALYLCASSYNRGYTGELFFGEGSRLTVL.